The rows below give T cell receptor beta chains drawn from one sample of a study of T cells in Graves' hyperthyroidism and ophthalmopathy. MiXCR, run by TCRdb on the multiplex PCR reads, gives a single entry per CDR3 protein. The sample has approximately 640,000 distinct CDR3 sequences, nearly 45% seen once. Sample: peripheral blood or thyroid tissue (not recorded which). These receptors were collected from an adult man with Graves' disease, either hyperthyroidism or ophthalmopathy (not recorded which). The CDR3 runs from the conserved cysteine through the conserved F or W. The D gene is left open where the match is weak. A clone size is listed for some rows: how often the clone was seen (once, few, many), or a class if it is expanded.

TRBV29-1	TRBJ2-7	TRBD2	-	TGCAGCGTCGTGACTAGCGGGACCTCTTCCTACGAGCAGTACTTC	CSVVTSGTSSYEQYF
TRBV24-1	TRBJ1-2	-	few	TGTGCCAGCAGTGATCGGACGGGCTATGGCTACACCTTC	CASSDRTGYGYTF
TRBV15	TRBJ1-2	-	-	TGTGCCACCAGCAGAGACCTGGGACACACCAGCTATGGCTACACCTTC	CATSRDLGHTSYGYTF
TRBV12-3/TRBV12-4	TRBJ1-5	-	-	TGTGCCAGCAGTGAAGCGCTAGGTGGGAATCAGCCCCAGCATTTT	CASSEALGGNQPQHF
TRBV6-5	TRBJ1-5	-	few	TGTGCCAGCAGTTACTCATCCGACCATCAGCCCCAGCATTTT	CASSYSSDHQPQHF
TRBV12-1	TRBJ1-1	-	-	TGTGCCAGCAGCTTTGCGGAGGGGGACACTGAAGCTTTCTTT	CASSFAEGDTEAFF
TRBV20-1	TRBJ1-4	-	-	TGCAGTGCTAGCCGCGGGGGAGCGGGTGAAAAACTGTTTTTT	CSASRGGAGEKLFF
TRBV11-2	TRBJ1-1	TRBD1	few	TGTGCCACTTGGCAGGGGGGCACTGAAGCTTTCTTT	CATWQGGTEAFF
TRBV11-3	TRBJ1-1	-	once	TGTGCCAGCAGCCCCCCAATAGGCAGCACGAACACTGAAGCTTTCTTT	CASSPPIGSTNTEAFF
TRBV29-1	TRBJ1-1	TRBD1	many	TGCAGCGTTGATGGGACAGGGGGCTCAGTGAACACTGAAGCTTTCTTT	CSVDGTGGSVNTEAFF
TRBV20-1	TRBJ1-2	TRBD1	-	TGCAGTGCTAGAGATTTGGGACAGGGGAGAGGCGATGGCTACACCTTC	CSARDLGQGRGDGYTF
TRBV9	TRBJ1-2	-	few	TGTGCCAGCAGTTACCGGAGTTTCTATGGCTACACCTTC	CASSYRSFYGYTF
TRBV7-2	TRBJ2-5	-	-	TGTGCCAGCAGACCGGGACGCGGCCAAGAGACCCAGTACTTC	CASRPGRGQETQYF
TRBV12-3/TRBV12-4	TRBJ1-1	-	-	TGTGCCAATCGGAGGGTTTCGAACACTGAAGCTTTCTTT	CANRRVSNTEAFF
TRBV12-3/TRBV12-4	TRBJ1-3	-	-	TGTGCCAGCAGTTTATTGGGACACGGGGGAAACACCATATATTTT	CASSLLGHGGNTIYF
TRBV20-1	TRBJ1-1	TRBD1	-	TGCAGTGCTAGCCCTTTACAGGGGGGATCCACTGAAGCTTTCTTT	CSASPLQGGSTEAFF
TRBV2	TRBJ2-7	-	-	TGTGCCAGCAGATATAGCTACGAGCAGTACTTC	CASRYSYEQYF
TRBV7-9	TRBJ1-6	TRBD1	many	TGTGCCAGCAGCTGGGGACAGGGTTCACCCCTCCACTTT	CASSWGQGSPLHF
TRBV7-9	TRBJ2-7	TRBD2	-	TGTGCCAGCAGCAAGGGGGGGACTAGCGGGGAAGACAAGTACTTC	CASSKGGTSGEDKYF
TRBV25-1	TRBJ1-2	-	-	TGTGCCCAGGGAGTCGACTATGGCTACACCTTC	CAQGVDYGYTF
TRBV29-1	TRBJ1-6	-	many	TGCAGCGTTAAGGACGGAAATTCACCCCTCCACTTT	CSVKDGNSPLHF
TRBV11-3	TRBJ2-7	-	-	TGTGCCAGCAGCTTAGGGCAGGCCTCCTACCAGCAGTACTTC	CASSLGQASYQQYF
TRBV12-3/TRBV12-4	TRBJ1-2	-	-	TGTGCCACCAGTCAGGTTACAAACTATGGCTACACCTTC	CATSQVTNYGYTF
TRBV7-2	TRBJ1-2	TRBD1	-	TGTGCCATCGGCAGCCGACAGGGGTATGGCTACACCTTC	CAIGSRQGYGYTF
TRBV10-3	TRBJ1-1	-	-	TGTGCCATCAGTGCAGGGTTATTAGCTTTCTTT	CAISAGLLAFF
TRBV5-1	TRBJ2-2	TRBD1	-	TGCGCCAGCAGCTTGACGGGACAGGGGGCAGAGAACACCGGGGAGCTGTTTTTT	CASSLTGQGAENTGELFF
TRBV20-1	TRBJ1-2	-	few	TGCAGTGCTAGTACAGGGCCTGGCTATGGCTACACCTTC	CSASTGPGYGYTF
TRBV5-1	TRBJ2-7	-	many	TGCGCCAGCAGCGGGCCTGCACACGAGCAGTACTTC	CASSGPAHEQYF
TRBV5-8	TRBJ1-6	TRBD1	many	TGTGCCAGCAGACTTGACAGGGGGCGAAAATCTTCACCCCTCCACTTT	CASRLDRGRKSSPLHF
TRBV2	TRBJ2-7	-	few	TGTGCCAGCAGTATGACCAACACCTACGAGCAGTACTTC	CASSMTNTYEQYF
TRBV7-8	TRBJ2-7	TRBD2	few	TGTGCCAGCAGCTTACGGCTAGCGGGAGGCGAACTGAGCTCCTACGAGCAGTACTTC	CASSLRLAGGELSSYEQYF
TRBV5-4	TRBJ1-2	TRBD1	-	TGTGCCAGCAGCTTGGACAGGGGGGCGGATGGCTACACCTTC	CASSLDRGADGYTF
TRBV29-1	TRBJ1-2	-	-	TGCAGCTTATTCTCCGTCGACTATGGCTACACCTTC	CSLFSVDYGYTF
TRBV5-1	TRBJ1-6	TRBD1	many	TGCGCCAGCAGCTTGGGAGGTGGACAGGGCACTTTT	CASSLGGGQGTF
TRBV15	TRBJ1-2	-	-	TGTGCCACCAGCAGGGAAGCCGGGGCTCGAGTTGGCTACACCTTC	CATSREAGARVGYTF
TRBV25-1	TRBJ1-5	-	-	TGTGCCAGCAGTGGGAGAGGGGGGGCAGGGCCCCAGCATTTT	CASSGRGGAGPQHF
TRBV5-1	TRBJ1-5	-	few	TGCGCCAGCAGCTTGGAGGGGTTCCAGCCCCAGCATTTT	CASSLEGFQPQHF
TRBV10-2	TRBJ1-6	TRBD1	-	TGCGTCAGCTCAGAGGGACAGGGTCGGAATTCACCCCTCCACTTT	CVSSEGQGRNSPLHF
TRBV15	TRBJ1-4	-	-	TGTGCCACCAGCCCTAATAACCGGGATCCGGAGGAAAAACTGTTTTTT	CATSPNNRDPEEKLFF
TRBV10-2	TRBJ1-4	-	-	TGTGCCAGCAGGATCGGGATGTCTGGGAATGAAAAACTGTTTTTT	CASRIGMSGNEKLFF
TRBV7-2	TRBJ2-6	-	once	TGTGCCAGCAGCGAACAGGGCGTGGGACCTGAAGCTTTC	CASSEQGVGPEAF
TRBV6-5	TRBJ2-7	TRBD1	few	TGTGCCAGCAGTTACTCATCAGGGGGCAACGAGCAGTACTTC	CASSYSSGGNEQYF
TRBV9	TRBJ1-2	-	few	TGTGCCAGCAGCGTAGAGGACCGGCCCCCGAGTGGCTACACCTTC	CASSVEDRPPSGYTF
TRBV24-1	TRBJ1-6	-	-	TGTGCCACCAGTGCCCAGGGGAATAATTCACCCCTCCACTTT	CATSAQGNNSPLHF
TRBV2	TRBJ1-3	TRBD1	-	TGTGCCAGCAGTGCGCCGGGACAGGGATTCGTGAACACCATATATTTT	CASSAPGQGFVNTIYF
TRBV7-8	TRBJ1-6	-	few	TGTGCCAGCAGCAACGGACAGATTCCCTATTCACCCCTCCACTTT	CASSNGQIPYSPLHF
TRBV20-1	TRBJ2-7	-	once	TGCAGTGCAAGACAGGTGGGGGGGGCTGAGCAGTACTTC	CSARQVGGAEQYF
TRBV25-1	TRBJ1-3	TRBD1	-	TGTGCCAGCAGCGCCCGGGACAGCATCTCTGGAAACACCATATATTTT	CASSARDSISGNTIYF
TRBV7-9	TRBJ1-5	-	-	TGTGCCAGCAGCGTGCAGGGCGAGACCCAGCATTTT	CASSVQGETQHF
TRBV15	TRBJ1-5	-	many	TGTGCCACCAGCAGACTACTGGAATCTTATCAGCCCCAGCATTTT	CATSRLLESYQPQHF
TRBV15	TRBJ1-2	-	-	TGTGCCACCAGCAGAGATCCGGCCGACTATGGCTACACCTTC	CATSRDPADYGYTF
TRBV20-1	TRBJ1-4	-	few	TGCAGTGCTAGCCCCACAACTAATGAAAAACTGTTTTTT	CSASPTTNEKLFF
TRBV2	TRBJ1-2	-	many	TGTGCCAGCAGGCGGAGGTCTTATGGCTACACCTTC	CASRRRSYGYTF
TRBV7-9	TRBJ1-6	-	-	TGTGCCAGCAGCTTAGCCTCCGGGGACTATAATTCACCCCTCCACTTT	CASSLASGDYNSPLHF
TRBV10-3	TRBJ2-5	TRBD2	few	TGTGCCATCAGTGAATCCTACTCGACTAGCGGGGGCCAAGAGACCCAGTACTTC	CAISESYSTSGGQETQYF
TRBV5-4	TRBJ1-4	-	few	TGTGCCAGCAGCAGTGACCCTAATGAAAAACTGTTTTTT	CASSSDPNEKLFF